Listed here are 19 T cell receptor beta chains from one sample, sequenced in a study of glioma-infiltrating T cells after dendritic cell vaccination. Method: immunoSEQ multiplex PCR; TCRdb's copy keeps in-frame clones and lacks some. In the table there are just under 100,000 clones, around 80% of which are singletons. Time point meaning: after dendritic cell vaccination, including at tumor progression/relapse. Sequenced material: blood, taken after dendritic cell vaccination. These receptors all come from a human donor with glioblastoma.

This clone came up a few times. The genes are TRBV6-1 and TRBJ1-5; D is perhaps TRBD1 (6 bases). The CDR3 covers 13 residues. The germline V gene has CDR1 MNHNS and CDR2 SASEGT. V lost 5 bases and J 7 bases, leaving 12 bases between the germline ends. The DNA of the CDR3 is TGTGCCAGCAGTACAGGGCCAGGCCAGCCCCAGCATTTT. Amino acid sequence: CASSTGPGQPQHF.

The chain joins TRBV28 to TRBJ2-1, with 8 positions matching TRBD2. The CDR3 is 16 residues long. V lost 10 bases and J lost 0; bases outside the gene matches: 11. CDR1 is MDHEN, CDR2 SYDVKM, per germline. The CDR3 loop reads CATFSLTSVSYNEQFF. In DNA, the CDR3 is TGTGCCACCTTCTCCTTGACTAGCGTCTCCTACAATGAGCAGTTCTTC.

The chain carries TRBV11-2 and TRBJ2-1; 8 positions match TRBD1. There are 13 residues in the CDR3. The V and J ends lost 0 bases and 14 bases, in that order; junction bases with no gene match: 6. Germline CDR1 reads SGHAT; CDR2 reads FQNNGV. CDR3 protein: CASSLDRNRGEFF. The CDR3 DNA is TGTGCCAGCAGCTTAGATCGGAACAGGGGGGAGTTCTTC.

The J gene is TRBJ2-3, the V gene TRBV9; 7 nucleotides align to TRBD2. J was trimmed by 1 base and V by 1 base; bases with no gene match: 6. Per the germline V gene, CDR1 is SGDLS and CDR2 is YYNGEE. The CDR3 covers 16 residues. The CDR3 spells CASSVSGGSRTDTQYF. CDR3 DNA sequence: TGTGCCAGCAGCGTATCGGGCGGGAGTCGCACAGATACGCAGTATTTT.

The chain is built from TRBV18 and TRBJ1-2; the D gene is possibly TRBD1 (6 bases). CDR1 and CDR2 from the germline V gene are KGHSH and LQKENI. The V gene lost 0 bases and the J gene lost 7 bases, with 12 bases spanning the gap. The CDR3 is 14 amino acids. Here the CDR3 DNA reads TGTGCCAGCTCACCACCGGCAGGGGCCTTTGGCTACACCTTC. Encoded protein: CASSPPAGAFGYTF.

The chain recombines TRBV5-6 with TRBJ1-1; D unclear. The CDR3 has 11 residues. The germline V and J ends were trimmed by 5 bases and 4 bases, with 6 bases remaining between them. Germline lookup yields CDR1 SGHDT and CDR2 YYEEEE. CDR3 sequence (DNA): TGTGCCAGCAGTGTGGCCACTGAAGCTTTCTTT. Encoded protein: CASSVATEAFF.

The chain recombines TRBV6-1 with TRBJ1-1; TRBD1 agrees at 11 bases. The CDR3 covers 14 residues. Unmatched junction bases numbered 4, after V lost 6 bases and J lost 4 bases. Germline lookup yields CDR1 MNHNS and CDR2 SASEGT. CDR3 DNA: TGTGCCAGCAGGGCGGGACAGGGGGGCACTGAAGCTTTCTTT. Amino acid sequence: CASRAGQGGTEAFF.

The chain couples TRBV29-1 to TRBJ2-5; the D gene is possibly TRBD2 (5 bases). Per germline, CDR1 SQVTM and CDR2 ANQGSEA. The CDR3 length is 12 residues. The V end was cut by 0 bases, the J end by 4 bases, with 6 bases between. The CDR3 sequence is CSVEDAGETQYF. CDR3 sequence (DNA): TGCAGCGTTGAAGATGCGGGAGAGACCCAGTACTTC. Variable domain in full (rest from reference TRBV29-1 and TRBJ2-5): SAVISQKPSRDICQRGTSLTIQCQVDSQVTMMFWYRQQPGQSLTLIATANQGSEATYESGFVIDKFPISRPNLTFSTLTVSNMSPEDSSIYLCSVEDAGETQYFGPGTRLLVL.

The rearrangement joins TRBV5-1 to TRBJ2-2; 7 bases are a match to TRBD1. The CDR3 runs 16 residues. Germline V gives CDR1 SGHRS, CDR2 YFSETQ. V was clipped by 4 bases and J by 4 bases; unmatched bases: 10. The chain's CDR3 is CASSRQTGPVTGELFF. Here the CDR3 DNA reads TGCGCCAGCAGCCGCCAGACAGGGCCGGTCACCGGGGAGCTGTTTTTT.

This clone has more than one count but fewer than ten. The V gene is TRBV30, the J gene TRBJ1-2; the D is unclear. Germline V gene lookup returns CDR1 GTSNPN and CDR2 SVGIG (reference sequence). This CDR3 contains 15 residues. Trimming took off 0 bases at V and 3 bases at J, with 14 bases between the two ends. The CDR3 DNA follows: TGTGCCTGGAGTGTCGGCGGCGGATCCTACTATGGCTACACCTTC. Encoded protein: CAWSVGGGSYYGYTF.

J is TRBJ2-7 and V is TRBV7-9; 13 bases match TRBD2. CDR3 size: 19 residues. The germline V gene encodes CDR1 SEHNR and CDR2 FQNEAQ (reference sequence). J lost 1 base, V lost 4 bases, and 13 bases had no gene match. The CDR3 region is CASSSPAGTSGKESYEQYF. CDR3 coding DNA: TGTGCCAGCAGCTCTCCCGCCGGGACTAGCGGGAAAGAGTCCTACGAGCAGTACTTC.

The chain recombines TRBV5-4 with TRBJ1-2; TRBD1 matches at 8 bases. There are 14 residues in the CDR3. The germline CDR1 and CDR2 sequences are SGHNT and YYREEE (reference sequence). Unmatched junction bases numbered 10, after V lost 4 bases and J lost 8 bases. Here the CDR3 reads CASSAIGQGRGYTF. The CDR3 DNA reads as TGTGCCAGCAGCGCTATTGGACAGGGTCGGGGCTACACCTTC. Combining the CDR3 with reference TRBV5-4 and TRBJ1-2 gives the whole variable domain ETGVTQSPTHLIKTRGQQVTLRCSSQSGHNTVSWYQQALGQGPQFIFQYYREEENGRGNFPPRFSGLQFPNYSSELNVNALELDDSALYLCASSAIGQGRGYTFGSGTRLTVV.

The genes are TRBV19 and TRBJ2-4; 7 positions match TRBD1. Germline V gene sequence: CDR1 LNHDA, CDR2 SQIVND (reference sequence). Trimming cost V 5 bases and J 4 bases; bases outside gene matches: 8. CDR3 length: 15 amino acids. Here the CDR3 reads CASSATGTAKNIQYF. CDR3 bases: TGTGCCAGTAGTGCAACCGGGACAGCGAAAAACATTCAGTACTTC.

The chain employs TRBV11-2 and TRBJ2-5; 7 bases agree with TRBD1. The ends lost 3 bases at V and 2 bases at J; junction bases unmatched: 3. The CDR3 totals 14 residues. Germline values: CDR1 SGHAT, CDR2 FQNNGV. This CDR3 reads CASSFSGGQETQYF. Written as DNA, the CDR3 is TGTGCCAGCAGCTTCTCAGGGGGTCAAGAGACCCAGTACTTC.

The chain recombines TRBV5-6 with TRBJ1-2; D is perhaps TRBD1 (5 bases). The CDR3 has 14 residues. The ends were cut back, 0 bases at V and 6 bases at J, with 12 bases in the middle. Germline assignment: CDR1 SGHDT and CDR2 YYEEEE. CDR3 in amino acids: CASSLGQGMDGYTF. CDR3 in DNA: TGTGCCAGCAGCTTGGGGCAGGGAATGGATGGCTACACCTTC.

This clone was detected a few times. The chain combines TRBV5-4 with TRBJ1-1; 7 nucleotides align to TRBD1. In germline, CDR1 is SGHNT, CDR2 YYREEE (reference sequence). This CDR3 is 16 amino acids long. V gave up 5 bases and J gave up 4 bases; unmatched junction bases: 14. CDR3 sequence reads: CASRADRQGWGTEAFF. CDR3 DNA: TGTGCCAGCAGGGCTGACCGACAGGGCTGGGGCACTGAAGCTTTCTTT.

This clone occurred many times. The genes are TRBV5-6 and TRBJ2-7; D gene uncertain. The V end was cut by 0 bases, the J end by 4 bases, with 8 bases between. The CDR3 runs to 13 residues. Germline assignment: CDR1 SGHDT and CDR2 YYEEEE. The CDR3 DNA follows: TGTGCCAGCAGCTTGGGCACGAGGTACGAGCAGTACTTC. Translated, it gives CASSLGTRYEQYF.

The chain links TRBV6-5 to TRBJ1-1; D unresolved. From germline, CDR1 is MNHEY and CDR2 SVGAGI. V was clipped by 8 bases and J by 2 bases, with 15 bases between them. The CDR3 loop spans 14 amino acids. CDR3 in DNA: TGTGCCAGCTCTGTTCAGGTTTCCAACACTGAAGCTTTCTTT. It codes for CASSVQVSNTEAFF.

The chain has TRBV27 and TRBJ2-2, with 8 bases that match TRBD2. J gave up 0 bases and V 7 bases, and 13 bases lay outside the gene matches. The CDR3 is made up of 18 amino acids. Germline V lookup: CDR1 MNHEY, CDR2 SMNVEV (reference sequence). The CDR3 here is CASTPLAGRGSNTGELFF. Written as DNA, the CDR3 is TGTGCCAGCACTCCCTTAGCGGGGCGGGGTTCGAACACCGGGGAGCTGTTTTTT.